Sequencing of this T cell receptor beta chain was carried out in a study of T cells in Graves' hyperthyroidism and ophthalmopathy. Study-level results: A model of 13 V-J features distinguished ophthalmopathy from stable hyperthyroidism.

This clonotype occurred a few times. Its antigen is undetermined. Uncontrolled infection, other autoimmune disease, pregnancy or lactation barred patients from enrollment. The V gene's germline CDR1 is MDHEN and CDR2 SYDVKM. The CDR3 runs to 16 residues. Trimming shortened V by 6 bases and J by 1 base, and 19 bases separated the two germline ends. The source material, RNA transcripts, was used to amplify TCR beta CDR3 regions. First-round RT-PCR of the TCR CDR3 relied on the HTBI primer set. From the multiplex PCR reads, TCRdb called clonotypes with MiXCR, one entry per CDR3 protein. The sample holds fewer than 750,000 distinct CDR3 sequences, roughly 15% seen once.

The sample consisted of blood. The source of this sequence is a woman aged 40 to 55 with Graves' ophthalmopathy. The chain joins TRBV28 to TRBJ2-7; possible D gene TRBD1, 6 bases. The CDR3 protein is CASSSFVGASSYEQYF. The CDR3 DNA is TGTGCCAGCAGCTCCTTTGTGGGGGCTAGTTCCTACGAGCAGTACTTC.